The 22 T cell receptor beta chains reported below all come from one sample, sequenced in a study of shared clonotypes between healthy human individuals. Profiling relied on immunoSEQ multiplex PCR, and the TCRdb table lists in-frame clones only, not all of them. Counted here are some 2.1 million clones, around 96% occurring once; the ten biggest clones make up 1.1%. The naive CD8 subset, CD45RO-negative cells positively selected for CCR7, excluded terminally differentiated effector memory CD45RA+ cells. The sequencing input was naive CD8+ T cells sorted from blood. The source of these receptors is a man younger than 35 in good health.

J is TRBJ2-7 and V is TRBV19; D perhaps matches TRBD1 (6 bases). The CDR3 runs 14 residues. From germline, CDR1 is LNHDA and CDR2 SQIVND (reference sequence). Trimming took off 3 bases at V and 3 bases at J, with 12 bases between the two ends. The CDR3 here is CASSIRGMSYEQYF. The CDR3 bases are TGTGCCAGTAGTATCAGGGGCATGAGCTACGAGCAGTACTTC.

CDR3 protein: CASSMGPVYEQYF. CDR3 nucleotides: TGTGCCAGTAGTATGGGCCCAGTCTACGAGCAGTACTTC. The rearrangement links TRBV19 to TRBJ2-7; D gene unclear. Germline CDR1 and CDR2: LNHDA and SQIVND (reference sequence). The CDR3 sequence is 13 residues long. V lost 3 bases and J 3 bases, leaving 9 bases between the germline ends.

The CDR3 DNA reads as TGTGCCAGCAGTTACTCGTTTACAGACGGGCGTGGAGCTTTCTTT. Protein sequence: CASSYSFTDGRGAFF. The V gene is TRBV6-5, the J gene TRBJ1-1; D is unresolved. The germline V gene has CDR1 MNHEY and CDR2 SVGAGI. The CDR3 length is 15 residues. V was pared by 0 bases and J by 10 bases, with 18 bases between.

The rearrangement uses TRBV19 and TRBJ2-2, with D uncertain. Germline assignment: CDR1 LNHDA and CDR2 SQIVND (reference sequence). V shed 6 bases and J shed 1 base, with 12 bases lying between them. The CDR3 sequence is 15 residues long. The CDR3 DNA sequence: TGTGCCAGTAGCCCCTTTAGCAGGAACACCGGGGAGCTGTTTTTT. Translated, it gives CASSPFSRNTGELFF.

The rearrangement links TRBV9 to TRBJ2-7; perhaps TRBD1 as D (5 bases). Trimming took 4 bases from V and 3 from J, leaving 17 bases between them. This CDR3 contains 15 residues. Germline CDR1 SGDLS, CDR2 YYNGEE. CDR3 bases: TGTGCCAGCAGCCCTACTTCCAGGGTCCTCTACGAGCAGTACTTC. This encodes CASSPTSRVLYEQYF.

The V call is TRBV25-1, the J call TRBJ1-2, with TRBD1 as a possible D gene (5 bases). CDR1 and CDR2 from the germline V gene are MGHDK and SYGVNS. Trimming stripped 8 bases from V and 4 bases from J, with 20 bases between. The CDR3 is 15 amino acids. The CDR3 DNA is TGTGCCAGCTCGCACACCGGGACTGACATCTATGGCTACACCTTC. This gives the protein CASSHTGTDIYGYTF.

J is TRBJ1-6 and V is TRBV2; no definite D call. This CDR3 comprises 12 residues. V was clipped by 1 base and J by 8 bases, with 3 bases between them. Per germline, CDR1 SNHLY and CDR2 FYNNEI. For the CDR3, the DNA is TGTGCCAGCAGTGAAGGAGATTCACCCCTCCACTTT. It specifies CASSEGDSPLHF.

This chain uses TRBV5-5 with TRBJ1-6, with D possibly matching TRBD1 (6 bases). Germline CDR1 and CDR2: SGHKS and YYEKEE (reference sequence). The CDR3 runs 15 residues. Trimming took 0 bases from V and 2 from J, leaving 6 bases between them. The CDR3 sequence: CASSLAGAYNSPLHF. CDR3 DNA: TGTGCCAGCAGCTTGGCAGGGGCCTATAATTCACCCCTCCACTTT.

The rearrangement uses TRBV5-1 and TRBJ1-1, with a weak D call TRBD1 (5 bases). The V gene lost 4 bases and the J gene lost 4 bases, with 17 bases spanning the gap. CDR3 length equals 15 residues. Germline V gives CDR1 SGHRS, CDR2 YFSETQ. CDR3 region: CASSEPGRSSTEAFF. The CDR3 DNA reads as TGCGCCAGCAGCGAGCCGGGACGGTCGAGCACTGAAGCTTTCTTT.

This sequence joins TRBV7-2 and TRBJ1-6; D is unresolved. This CDR3 has 18 amino acids. V gave up 5 bases and J gave up 0 bases, with 17 bases separating them. CDR1 is SGHTA and CDR2 is FQGNSA in the germline V gene. CDR3 residues: CASSPDGSQPSYNSPLHF. In DNA form, the CDR3 reads TGTGCCAGCAGCCCAGACGGATCACAACCCTCCTATAATTCACCCCTCCACTTT.

This clone was recorded only once. The chain links TRBV4-1 to TRBJ1-4, with a possible D match to TRBD1 (6 bases). CDR1 MGHRA and CDR2 YSYEKL come from the germline V gene. The CDR3 is made up of 14 amino acids. The V end lost 6 bases, the J end lost 5 bases, and 13 bases lay between the germline ends. CDR3 residues: CASSTGKRNEKLFF. As DNA, the CDR3 is TGCGCCAGCAGTACAGGGAAACGAAATGAAAAACTGTTTTTT.

The V call is TRBV9, the J call TRBJ2-1; 14 bases agree with TRBD2. After removal of 3 bases from V and 0 bases from J, the junction contained 11 bases not matched to a gene. In germline, CDR1 is SGDLS, CDR2 YYNGEE. This CDR3 contains 20 residues. CDR3 DNA sequence: TGTGCCAGCAGCGGCTCCGGGACTAGCGGGAGTCATAGCTCCTACAATGAGCAGTTCTTC. Encoded protein: CASSGSGTSGSHSSYNEQFF.

The chain employs TRBV4-3 and TRBJ1-4; D unclear. The germline V and J ends were trimmed by 0 bases and 8 bases, with 13 bases remaining between them. Germline V gene sequence: CDR1 LGHNA, CDR2 YSLEER. This CDR3 has 15 residues. The CDR3 here is CASSQDREGNEKLFF. CDR3 coding DNA: TGCGCCAGCAGCCAAGATCGGGAGGGAAACGAAAAACTGTTTTTT.

The rearrangement joins TRBV5-1 to TRBJ1-6; TRBD1 aligns across 9 bases. The CDR3 covers 14 residues. CDR1 and CDR2 from the germline V gene are SGHRS and YFSETQ. Losses at the gene ends were 7 bases for V and 9 bases for J; bases not matched to a gene: 8. CDR3 DNA: TGCGCCAGCCGTCTCGGACAGGGGATTTCACCCCTCCACTTT. This encodes CASRLGQGISPLHF.

The chain has TRBV7-9 and TRBJ1-5, with D possibly being TRBD1 (5 bases). This CDR3 is built from 15 residues. The germline CDR1 and CDR2 sequences are SEHNR and FQNEAQ (reference sequence). The germline V and J ends were trimmed by 5 bases and 5 bases, with 16 bases remaining between them. In DNA, the CDR3 is TGTGCCAGCAGCGACGGCTGGGGCGTGGATCAGCCCCAGCATTTT. Amino acids: CASSDGWGVDQPQHF.

The chain links TRBV4-3 to TRBJ2-7; weak D call: TRBD2 (6 bases). Germline loops: CDR1 LGHNA, CDR2 YSLEER. The CDR3 runs 15 residues. V lost 0 bases to trimming and J lost 3 bases, with 12 bases between them. The CDR3 DNA reads TGCGCCAGCAGCCAAGACGGAGGAGGGAACTACGAGCAGTACTTC. It codes for CASSQDGGGNYEQYF.

The chain links TRBV10-2 to TRBJ1-2, with 8 bases matching TRBD1. Per germline, CDR1 WSHSY and CDR2 SAAADI. This CDR3 is built from 11 residues. With 11 bases clipped from V and 8 bases from J, the junction kept 7 bases outside the gene matches. The CDR3 coding sequence is TGCGCCTCGACAGGGGCAGGCGGCTACACCTTC. Protein sequence: CASTGAGGYTF.

This chain links TRBV7-9 with TRBJ2-7; perhaps TRBD2 as D (7 bases). V dropped 8 bases and J dropped 2 bases, with 22 bases sitting between them. The CDR3 is 16 residues long. Looked up from germline, CDR1 is SEHNR and CDR2 is FQNEAQ (reference sequence). DNA of the CDR3: TGTGCCAGCGGACCTCCCCGTGCGGGGGCGGCCTACGAGCAGTACTTC. It translates to CASGPPRAGAAYEQYF. The whole variable domain, filled in from reference TRBV7-9 and TRBJ2-7, reads DTGVSQNPRHKITKRGQNVTFRCDPISEHNRLYWYRQTLGQGPEFLTYFQNEAQLEKSRLLSDRFSAERPKGSFSTLEIQRTEQGDSAMYLCASGPPRAGAAYEQYFGPGTRLTVT.

J is TRBJ2-1 and V is TRBV7-9; either TRBD1 or TRBD2 may supply D (6 bases each). Germline V gene sequence: CDR1 SEHNR, CDR2 FQNEAQ (reference sequence). The CDR3 length is 14 residues. Trimming took off 3 bases at V and 4 bases at J, with 10 bases between the two ends. As DNA, the CDR3 is TGTGCCAGCAGCTTCCCGGGGGCTTACAATGAGCAGTTCTTC. This translates into CASSFPGAYNEQFF.

A note on this clone: In the same sample, other DNA sequences code for this CDR3. In DNA, the CDR3 is TGTGCCAGCAGTTTCGACGCATCCTACGAGCAGTACTTC. It yields the protein CASSFDASYEQYF. The chain has TRBV27 and TRBJ2-7; D gene uncertain. CDR1 is MNHEY and CDR2 is SMNVEV in the germline V gene (reference sequence). The CDR3 sequence is 13 residues long. Trimming removed 3 bases at V and 1 base at J, with 7 bases between.

The chain is built from TRBV5-1 and TRBJ1-1; TRBD1 is a possible D gene (6 bases). The CDR3 consists of 15 residues. Germline V gene lookup returns CDR1 SGHRS and CDR2 YFSETQ. Trimming removed 0 bases at V and 1 base at J, with 10 bases between. The CDR3 here is CASSLEQGPNTEAFF. CDR3 nucleotides: TGCGCCAGCAGCTTGGAACAGGGTCCGAACACTGAAGCTTTCTTT. The complete variable domain, with remaining parts taken from reference TRBV5-1 and TRBJ1-1, reads KAGVTQTPRYLIKTRGQQVTLSCSPISGHRSVSWYQQTPGQGLQFLFEYFSETQRNKGNFPGRFSGRQFSNSRSEMNVSTLELGDSALYLCASSLEQGPNTEAFFGQGTRLTVV.

V gene TRBV7-9 combines with J gene TRBJ2-5; D not certain. The CDR3 is 16 amino acids. The V end lost 0 bases, the J end lost 2 bases, and 13 bases lay between the germline ends. Germline CDR1 and CDR2: SEHNR and FQNEAQ (reference sequence). The CDR3, as DNA: TGTGCCAGCAGCTTAGCGCTGGCACGAAGTCAAGAGACCCAGTACTTC. It yields the protein CASSLALARSQETQYF.